Below, one TCR beta chain is given with its context. The junction differs from germline at one of its ends, possibly a read error. The germline CDR1 and CDR2 sequences are SGHAT and FQNNGV. The length of the CDR3 is 15 residues. The record originates from a study of blood T cells in healthy people across ages. Study details: Capture by template switching was about one barcoded beta molecule per two T cells.

The authors ran a second PCR of 7 to 11 cycles using a sample-barcoded 5' primer and a J-beta primer mix. TCRdb re-analysed the 5' RACE reads in MiXCR, keeping a single row per CDR3 protein. The sample lists some 1.5 million distinct CDR3 sequences; 28% were seen once. The receptor was isolated from a woman aged 25 to 45 in good health. This chain uses TRBV11-2 with TRBJ2-3, with a tentative D call TRBD2 (6 bases). Specimen: blood. This chain's CDR3 is CANSLGGGLTDTQYF. CDR3 nucleotide sequence: TGTGCCAACAGCTTAGGTGGGGGACTCACAGATACGCAGTATTTT.